The following is a T cell receptor beta chain sequence with its context. Its antigen is not known. This sample was included in a study of cytomegalovirus exposure and HLA in healthy donors. 60 Vbeta and 13 Jbeta primers were used in PCR. Assay used: immunoSEQ multiplex PCR; TCRdb lists only in-frame clones, some missing. The sample shows some 200,000 clones, 79% of them seen only once. Points from the study as a whole: Because they were indistinguishable, some V segments, including TRBV6-2 and TRBV6-3, were excluded. The likely origin of a cluster of highly shared sequence variants was a sequencing artifact.

Per germline, CDR1 MNHNS and CDR2 SASEGT. The length of the CDR3 is 14 residues. V lost 6 bases and J lost 1, with 9 bases in between. The source is a girl aged 10 to 17 in good health and CMV-seropositive. The V and J genes are TRBV6-1 and TRBJ2-2; D unclear. Sequences were obtained from PBMCs. The CDR3 loop is CASRLLRNTGELFF. Here the CDR3 DNA reads TGTGCCAGCAGGCTCCTAAGGAACACCGGGGAGCTGTTTTTT.